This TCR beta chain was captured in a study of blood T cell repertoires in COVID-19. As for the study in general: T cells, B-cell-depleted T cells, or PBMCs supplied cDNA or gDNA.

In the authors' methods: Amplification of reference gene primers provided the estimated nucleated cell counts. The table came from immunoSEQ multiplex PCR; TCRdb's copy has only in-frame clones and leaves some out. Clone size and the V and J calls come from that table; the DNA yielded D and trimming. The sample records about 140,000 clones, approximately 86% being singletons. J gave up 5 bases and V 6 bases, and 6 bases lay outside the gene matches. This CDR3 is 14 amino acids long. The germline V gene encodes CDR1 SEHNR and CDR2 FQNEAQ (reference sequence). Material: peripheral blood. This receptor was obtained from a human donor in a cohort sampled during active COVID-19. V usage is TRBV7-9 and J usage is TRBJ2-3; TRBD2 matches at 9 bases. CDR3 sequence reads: CASRLGTSRDTQYF. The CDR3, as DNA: TGTGCCAGCAGGCTGGGGACTAGCCGAGATACGCAGTATTTT. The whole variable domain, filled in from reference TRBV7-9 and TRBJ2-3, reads DTGVSQNPRHKITKRGQNVTFRCDPISEHNRLYWYRQTLGQGPEFLTYFQNEAQLEKSRLLSDRFSAERPKGSFSTLEIQRTEQGDSAMYLCASRLGTSRDTQYFGPGTRLTVL.